One sample yielded the 21 T cell receptor beta chains listed below, sequenced in a study of CD8+ T cells in alopecia areata. RNA, once extracted, was reverse transcribed into cDNA for use as the sequencing template. The method was immunoSEQ multiplex PCR; TCRdb's version includes in-frame clones alone and lacks a portion of them. This table holds around 50,000 clones, 96% found once. Here the sequenced sample was CD8+ T cells sorted from blood, taken at week 0. The receptors were sampled from a human donor with alopecia areata.

The rearrangement links TRBV5-1 to TRBJ1-4; D is unclear. Germline V gene data show CDR1 as SGHRS and CDR2 as YFSETQ. This CDR3 has 15 residues. Trimming cost V 3 bases and J 0 bases, with 9 bases left between them. The CDR3 DNA follows: TGCGCCAGCAGCTCGTACTATGCAACTAATGAAAAACTGTTTTTT. It specifies CASSSYYATNEKLFF.

The CDR3 DNA is TGTGCCAGTAGTATCTGGGCTAGCGGCACAGATACGCAGTATTTT. Translating it yields CASSIWASGTDTQYF. The V call is TRBV19, the J call TRBJ2-3; D is perhaps TRBD2 (6 bases). V was clipped by 3 bases and J by 1 base, with 11 bases between them. Germline CDR1 is LNHDA and CDR2 is SQIVND (reference sequence). The CDR3 loop spans 15 amino acids.

The rearrangement links TRBV2 to TRBJ1-3, with D possibly being TRBD1 (5 bases). V was pared by 3 bases and J by 2 bases, with 11 bases between. The CDR3 extends over 15 amino acids. The V gene's germline CDR1 is SNHLY and CDR2 FYNNEI. CDR3 loop: CASSDSRATGNTIYF. CDR3 coding DNA: TGTGCCAGCAGTGATTCCAGGGCGACTGGAAACACCATATATTTT.

The chain couples TRBV29-1 to TRBJ2-2; D not certain. CDR3 size: 14 residues. The germline V gene has CDR1 SQVTM and CDR2 ANQGSEA. V lost 1 base to trimming and J lost 6 bases, with 12 bases between them. This CDR3 reads CSVEVKGLSGELFF. Written as DNA, the CDR3 is TGCAGCGTTGAAGTGAAGGGATTATCCGGGGAGCTGTTTTTT.

This rearrangement joins TRBV19 to TRBJ2-7; TRBD2 aligns across 8 bases. The V gene's germline CDR1 is LNHDA and CDR2 SQIVND (reference sequence). The CDR3 is 14 amino acids. Germline trimming cut 5 bases from V and 4 bases from J; bases unmatched to any gene: 7. The CDR3 protein is CASSYSGAEYEQYF. CDR3 nucleotide sequence: TGTGCCAGTAGTTATAGCGGGGCCGAATACGAGCAGTACTTC.

The count of this clone is one. The rearrangement links TRBV6-1 to TRBJ2-7; 11 bases agree with TRBD2. This CDR3 region has 14 residues. Germline V gene data show CDR1 as MNHNS and CDR2 as SASEGT. With 4 bases clipped from V and 8 bases from J, the junction kept 7 bases outside the gene matches. In DNA form, the CDR3 reads TGTGCCAGCAGTGTTGGGACTAGCGGTCCTCAGCAGTACTTC. It specifies CASSVGTSGPQQYF.

The V call is TRBV5-1, the J call TRBJ2-1; D perhaps matches TRBD1 (6 bases). The CDR3 totals 14 residues. The V end was cut by 4 bases, the J end by 4 bases, with 12 bases between. CDR1 is SGHRS and CDR2 is YFSETQ in the germline V gene. The CDR3 protein is CASSPQDSYNEQFF. DNA of the CDR3: TGCGCCAGCAGCCCCCAGGACAGTTACAATGAGCAGTTCTTC.

V gene TRBV7-2 combines with J gene TRBJ2-1; no clear D gene. Trimming pared 5 bases from V and 0 bases from J, leaving 8 bases between. CDR3 length: 14 residues. Germline V gene data show CDR1 as SGHTA and CDR2 as FQGNSA. This CDR3 is CASSPSSSYNEQFF. CDR3 sequence (DNA): TGTGCCAGCAGCCCCTCGAGCTCCTACAATGAGCAGTTCTTC. Together with reference TRBV7-2 and TRBJ2-1, the CDR3 gives the full variable domain: GAGVSQSPSNKVTEKGKDVELRCDPISGHTALYWYRQSLGQGLEFLIYFQGNSAPDKSGLPSDRFSAERTGGSVSTLTIQRTQQEDSAVYLCASSPSSSYNEQFFGPGTRLTVL.

The chain employs TRBV7-8 and TRBJ2-7, with D hard to call. The CDR3 length is 14 residues. CDR1 and CDR2 (germline): SGHVS, FQNEAQ. Trimming took off 2 bases at V and 4 bases at J, with 12 bases between the two ends. CDR3 in amino acids: CASSLRSGGYEQYF. In nucleotides, the CDR3 is TGTGCCAGCAGCTTACGTTCTGGCGGATACGAGCAGTACTTC.

The V gene is TRBV11-2, the J gene TRBJ2-3; tentative D call: TRBD2 (6 bases). The CDR3 sequence is 15 residues long. Germline V gene data show CDR1 as SGHAT and CDR2 as FQNNGV. V gave up 5 bases and J gave up 0 bases, with 12 bases separating them. The CDR3 reads CASSLGGTSTDTQYF. CDR3 DNA: TGTGCCAGCAGCCTGGGGGGTACTAGCACAGATACGCAGTATTTT.

The chain has TRBV6-5 and TRBJ1-1; D may be TRBD1 (5 bases). The CDR3 totals 12 residues. The V end lost 8 bases, the J end lost 6 bases, and 13 bases lay between the germline ends. CDR1 is MNHEY, CDR2 SVGAGI, per germline. CDR3 amino acids: CASFQGRAEAFF. CDR3 coding DNA: TGTGCCAGCTTCCAGGGTAGGGCTGAAGCTTTCTTT.

V and J are TRBV9 and TRBJ2-3, with D possibly matching TRBD2 (6 bases). The CDR3 is 14 amino acids. Trimming shortened V by 1 base and J by 6 bases, and 12 bases separated the two germline ends. Germline V lookup: CDR1 SGDLS, CDR2 YYNGEE. The CDR3 DNA reads TGTGCCAGCAGCGTATATGGAGGGTTTGATACGCAGTATTTT. As protein: CASSVYGGFDTQYF.

The genes are TRBV27 and TRBJ2-1; 11 nucleotides align to TRBD2. J gave up 2 bases and V 3 bases, and 3 bases lay outside the gene matches. CDR3 length: 16 amino acids. Per the germline V gene, CDR1 is MNHEY and CDR2 is SMNVEV (reference sequence). For the CDR3, the DNA is TGTGCCAGCAGTTTTGCTAGCGGGGGGCCCTACAATGAGCAGTTCTTC. Amino acids: CASSFASGGPYNEQFF.

V gene TRBV11-2 combines with J gene TRBJ1-5; D perhaps matches TRBD1 (5 bases). The CDR3 is 14 residues long. The V and J ends lost 0 bases and 9 bases respectively, with 12 bases between them. Per the germline V gene, CDR1 is SGHAT and CDR2 is FQNNGV. In DNA, the CDR3 is TGTGCCAGCAGCTTAGATGCAGGGACTCGGCCCCAGCATTTT. This encodes CASSLDAGTRPQHF. Full variable domain (remainder filled in from reference TRBV11-2 and TRBJ1-5): EAGVAQSPRYKIIEKRQSVAFWCNPISGHATLYWYQQILGQGPKLLIQFQNNGVVDDSQLPKDRFSAERLKGVDSTLKIQPAKLEDSAVYLCASSLDAGTRPQHFGDGTRLSIL.

As DNA, the CDR3 is TGCGCCAGCAGCTTGGAAGGACAGGGGGCCGACGAGCAGTACTTC. Amino acids: CASSLEGQGADEQYF. The chain joins TRBV5-1 to TRBJ2-7, with 11 bases fitting TRBD1. The germline V gene encodes CDR1 SGHRS and CDR2 YFSETQ. V shed 0 bases, J shed 5 bases, and the junction held 4 bases outside the gene matches. CDR3 length: 15 residues.

V and J are TRBV4-1 and TRBJ2-3; 7 positions agree with TRBD1. With 6 bases clipped from V and 5 bases from J, the junction kept 8 bases outside the gene matches. Germline V gene data show CDR1 as MGHRA and CDR2 as YSYEKL. The CDR3 spans 14 residues. The CDR3 is CASRGRTGGDTQYF. The DNA for the CDR3 is TGCGCCAGCAGGGGCAGGACAGGAGGAGATACGCAGTATTTT.

V is TRBV15 and J is TRBJ2-1, with unresolved D. Trimming removed 3 bases at V and 4 bases at J, with 7 bases between. The CDR3 has 13 residues. Germline V lookup: CDR1 LNHNV, CDR2 YYDKDF (reference sequence). CDR3 DNA sequence: TGTGCCACCAGCAGTGACGGGTACAATGAGCAGTTCTTC. This gives the protein CATSSDGYNEQFF. Using reference TRBV15 and TRBJ2-1 for the parts outside the CDR3, the full variable domain is DAMVIQNPRYQVTQFGKPVTLSCSQTLNHNVMYWYQQKSSQAPKLLFHYYDKDFNNEADTPDNFQSRRPNTSFCFLDIRSPGLGDTAMYLCATSSDGYNEQFFGPGTRLTVL.

The V and J genes are TRBV30 and TRBJ1-5; 8 bases are shared with TRBD1. Germline trimming cut 5 bases from V and 6 bases from J; bases unmatched to any gene: 6. This CDR3 spans 13 amino acids. Germline assignment: CDR1 GTSNPN and CDR2 SVGIG (reference sequence). CDR3 region: CAWEDRVGQPQHF. CDR3 DNA sequence: TGTGCCTGGGAGGACAGGGTGGGTCAGCCCCAGCATTTT. The whole variable domain, remainder taken from reference TRBV30 and TRBJ1-5, is SQTIHQWPATLVQPVGSPLSLECTVEGTSNPNLYWYRQAAGRGLQLLFYSVGIGQISSEVPQNLSASRPQDRQFILSSKKLLLSDSGFYLCAWEDRVGQPQHFGDGTRLSIL.

V is TRBV5-1 and J is TRBJ2-7; TRBD1 matches at 8 bases. V trimming: 1 base; J trimming: 5 bases; junction bases outside the gene matches: 11. Germline CDR1 reads SGHRS; CDR2 reads YFSETQ. This CDR3 region has 16 residues. Here the CDR3 DNA reads TGCGCCAGCAGCTTGACCGTCTACGGACAGGGCCACGAGCAGTACTTC. This encodes CASSLTVYGQGHEQYF. The full variable domain, completed using reference TRBV5-1 and TRBJ2-7, is KAGVTQTPRYLIKTRGQQVTLSCSPISGHRSVSWYQQTPGQGLQFLFEYFSETQRNKGNFPGRFSGRQFSNSRSEMNVSTLELGDSALYLCASSLTVYGQGHEQYFGPGTRLTVT.

This chain joins TRBV30 and TRBJ2-7; D call uncertain. Trimming removed 5 bases from V and 2 bases from J, with 10 bases in between. The CDR3 has 12 residues. From germline, CDR1 is GTSNPN and CDR2 SVGIG (reference sequence). As DNA, the CDR3 is TGTGCCTGGGAAGGACGAACCTACGAGCAGTACTTC. Translation gives CAWEGRTYEQYF.

The chain is built from TRBV9 and TRBJ2-7, with 11 bases fitting TRBD2. CDR1 is SGDLS and CDR2 is YYNGEE in the germline V gene. The CDR3 spans 15 residues. The V segment lost 0 bases and the J segment 6 bases; nucleotides outside the gene matches: 5. CDR3 protein: CASSVGLAGGFEQYF. In DNA form, the CDR3 reads TGTGCCAGCAGCGTAGGCCTAGCGGGGGGATTCGAGCAGTACTTC.